The present entry profiles one T cell receptor beta chain with its context. Its binding antigen is unknown. No much larger clone exists at a distance of one base, and base qualities are not known. The germline V gene (reference sequence) gives CDR1 as LNHNV and CDR2 as YYDKDF. Unmatched junction bases come to 12, with V trimmed by 3 bases and J by 11 bases. The CDR3, from cysteine to phenylalanine, totals 15 residues. The sequence is cut down to CDR3 DNA, 45 bases in frame from base 1. The data belong to a study of shared clonotypes between healthy human individuals (dated by TCRdb to 2019 to 2021). With regard to the full study: Three men and a couple of women, aged 18 to 49 years, made up the cohort. For each donor, three plates each were used for CD4 naive and CD4 memory, two plates were used for CD8 naive, and one plate was used for CD8 memory. To estimate repertoire size and how much clonotype sharing occurs between individuals, the study deeply sequenced the blood TCR repertoires of several healthy adults. To increase sequencing depth and limit assay-specific biases, TCR repertoire library preparation and sequencing were carried out by different laboratories using diverse techniques. Between about 0.8 and 9 billion PBMCs per donor were obtained by leukapheresis.

Using the deep immunoSEQ assay, TCR CDR3 regions were amplified from genomic DNA by multiplex PCR. For each cell subset, the extracted genomic DNA was distributed evenly across all wells of several immunoSEQ 96-well plates, and each plate served as one replicate. Each replicate PCR for sorted subsets received around 200 ng genomic DNA, equal to about 29,000 T cell genomes. The purified libraries were quantified using a Qubit 3.0 fluorometer, sized with a Bioanalyzer 2100, and then quantified again using the KAPA Library Quantification kit. A separate single-read 150-cycle Illumina NextSeq 550 flow cell was used to sequence each immunoSEQ 96-well plate. On the study's bioinformatics: Because the immunoSEQ output held only junctional sequences and lacked quality scores, the filtering could not match the filtering applied to full-length reads. To assign V/J genes and CDR3, sequences were annotated using PyIR, a Python wrapper for IgBLAST v1.9, with IMGT germline references. Reads with weak V/J assignments (E-value above 1e-6), missing CDR3, stop codons, out-of-frame junctions, or ambiguous translated residues were removed. V3J clonotypes were defined as sequences sharing an identical inferred V gene, J gene, and CDR3 amino acid sequence. The percentage overlap between two repertoires was calculated by dividing the number of shared unique clonotypes by the size of the smaller repertoire. Three approaches were used to assess repertoire richness: RTK rarefaction, the Chao1 estimator, and Recon v2.1 estimates of unobserved clonotypes. OLGA was used to compute generation probabilities for all TCRbeta clonotypes that the gDNA method yielded from a handful of donors. TCRdb obtained this table from immuneACCESS and retained in-frame rearrangements with V and J assigned. These tables miss some clones; where compared with another copy, unresolved V genes account for less than half of the shortfall, and the remainder is unexplained. V, J and clone size were drawn from that table, and D and trimming were deduced from the DNA. Here the sample has more than 2 million clones; 95% occur a single time. Of the sample, around 0.13% is held by the ten largest clones.

The donors were healthy, HIV-negative adults with no recently reported acute infections or vaccinations. Every donor was a Caucasian adult residing in Nashville, Tennessee, USA. CD4+ T cells were enriched through magnetic negative selection, after which naive cells were positively selected on CD45RA and the remaining negative fraction served as the memory subset. Blood was obtained by leukapheresis, after which PBMCs were separated by Ficoll-Histopaque density gradient centrifugation and cryopreserved in liquid nitrogen vapor phase. Purity and quantity of every magnetically sorted T cell population were checked by analytical flow cytometry. Genomic DNA was isolated from each sorted fraction and quantified by UV absorbance on a Nanodrop 2000c. General findings and caveats noted by the study authors: Because the study included only a small number of donors, the genetic and exposure-history diversity represented was limited. Compared with non-shared clonotypes, the clonotypes found in all four sorted-subset donors had higher generation probabilities. Sampling was restricted to blood, and TCR repertoires in tissue are likely to differ from TCR repertoires in blood. Approximately 5% of naive CD4, roughly 3.6% of naive CD8, 2% to 2.5% of memory CD4, and about 0.4% of memory CD8 clonotypes were shared across a few donors. Naive subsets generally had larger estimated clonotype richness than memory subsets. Incomplete sequencing was indicated by rarefaction of sorted-subset datasets, despite the large sequencing depth. Pairwise subsampling led to the expectation that sequencing depth would affect the degree of clonotype sharing among donors.

Rearrangement joined TRBV15 to TRBJ1-4, and TRBD1 aligns with 7 junction nucleotides. The TCR was taken from a man aged 18 to 30 in good health. Input material: naive CD4+ T cells sorted from blood. The cell subset or site tag for this specimen amounts to: CD45RA+ positively selected. For the CDR3, the sequence is CATSSPRTGMGKLFF. The DNA sequence is as follows: TGTGCCACCAGCAGCCCCAGGACAGGAATGGGGAAACTGTTTTTT.